This T cell receptor (beta chain) derives from a study of T cells after yellow fever vaccination. TCRdb reanalysed the 5' RACE reads using MiXCR and keeps one entry per CDR3 protein. The data contain 310,000 or so distinct CDR3 sequences, approximately 3.8% of them singletons. V was clipped by 4 bases and J by 0 bases; unmatched bases: 4. This CDR3 has 15 amino acids. Germline lookup yields CDR1 SGHTA and CDR2 FQGNSA. This clonotype originated in a man aged 18-30 years who received the YFV17D yellow fever vaccine. The rearrangement joins TRBV7-2 to TRBJ2-3; 7 bases line up with TRBD2. Sequenced here: PBMCs, sampled on the day of the yellow fever booster vaccination. The DNA for the CDR3 is TGTGCCAGCAGCTCGGGGGGACCTAGCACAGATACGCAGTATTTT. Amino acid sequence: CASSSGGPSTDTQYF. The whole variable domain, remainder taken from reference TRBV7-2 and TRBJ2-3, is GAGVSQSPSNKVTEKGKDVELRCDPISGHTALYWYRQSLGQGLEFLIYFQGNSAPDKSGLPSDRFSAERTGGSVSTLTIQRTQQEDSAVYLCASSSGGPSTDTQYFGPGTRLTVL.